What follows are 6 T cell receptor beta chains derived from one specimen sequenced in a study of blood T cell repertoires in COVID-19. Generated by immunoSEQ multiplex PCR, the TCRdb table keeps only in-frame clones and is missing some. The sample yields 150,000 to 200,000 clones, 89% seen once. The sequenced sample consisted of peripheral blood. These receptors came from a man aged 35 to 55 with acute or convalescent COVID-19.

The chain carries TRBV28 and TRBJ1-5, with 9 bases identical to TRBD1. The CDR3 loop spans 14 amino acids. Germline V gene data show CDR1 as MDHEN and CDR2 as SYDVKM. The V gene end was trimmed by 5 bases and the J gene end by 6 bases; junction bases not matched to a gene: 5. The DNA for the CDR3 is TGTGCCAGCAGTCTTACAGGGGGCGGTCAGCCCCAGCATTTT. This translates into CASSLTGGGQPQHF.

This chain connects TRBV7-9 to TRBJ2-7, with 8 bases that match TRBD1. Germline values: CDR1 SEHNR, CDR2 FQNEAQ (reference sequence). Trimming at V came to 6 bases and at J to 7 bases, leaving 8 bases not matched to a gene. CDR3 length equals 13 residues. The CDR3 protein is CASRPQGAREQYF. The DNA of the CDR3 is TGTGCCAGCAGGCCGCAGGGGGCTCGGGAGCAGTACTTC.

The genes are TRBV24-1 and TRBJ2-2; 7 nucleotides match TRBD1. In germline, CDR1 is KGHDR, CDR2 SFDVKD. Unmatched junction bases numbered 5, after V lost 4 bases and J lost 1 base. The CDR3 is made up of 16 amino acids. The DNA for the CDR3 is TGTGCCACCAGTGACCGGGGACAGAGGAACACCGGGGAGCTGTTTTTT. This sequence encodes CATSDRGQRNTGELFF.

This clone was picked up a small number of times. The rearrangement uses TRBV6-2 or TRBV6-3 and TRBJ1-5; D is uncertain. Trimming shortened V by 2 bases and J by 0 bases, and 5 bases separated the two germline ends. The CDR3 is 14 amino acids. Germline V lookup: CDR1 MNHEY, CDR2 SVGEGT. The CDR3 coding sequence is TGTGCCAGCAGTTACAGCGGTAGCAATCAGCCCCAGCATTTT. This gives the protein CASSYSGSNQPQHF.

The chain is built from TRBV3-1 (or the pseudogene TRBV3-2) and TRBJ1-3; D may be TRBD1 (5 bases). Trimming took 3 bases from V and 2 from J, leaving 17 bases between them. From germline, CDR1 is LGHDT and CDR2 YNNKEL (reference sequence). CDR3 length equals 17 residues. The CDR3 nucleotides are TGTGCCAGCAGCCATCACTTCGCGCAGGGTGCTGGAAACACCATATATTTT. Translation gives CASSHHFAQGAGNTIYF.

The chain recombines TRBV4-2 with TRBJ1-3, with D maybe TRBD1 (6 bases). The V gene's germline CDR1 is LGHNA and CDR2 YNFKEQ. This CDR3 spans 16 amino acids. V was pared by 5 bases and J by 0 bases, with 14 bases between. The CDR3 sequence is CASSVVGQFSGNTIYF. CDR3 sequence (DNA): TGTGCCAGCAGCGTGGTTGGACAGTTCTCTGGAAACACCATATATTTT.